These 28 T cell receptor beta chains originate from one sample sequenced in a study of beta chain features in type 1 diabetes. The authors reverse transcribed all of the isolated RNA, so sequencing captured expressed TCRB transcripts. The repertoire was sequenced with immunoSEQ multiplex PCR; TCRdb's copy has only in-frame clones and lacks some. The data hold 860,000 or so clones, with 15% to 20% observed a single time. Sequenced sample: naive CD4+ T cells from blood. The receptors were sampled from a woman aged 18-30 years in good health.

The chain has TRBV2 and TRBJ2-3; no definite D call. V was cut by 5 bases and J by 3 bases, with 15 bases left in between. Germline values: CDR1 SNHLY, CDR2 FYNNEI. This CDR3 comprises 15 residues. The CDR3 coding sequence is TGTGCCAGCAGTCCTTCCGGTGGGATTACAGATACGCAGTATTTT. Translating it yields CASSPSGGITDTQYF.

V and J are TRBV28 and TRBJ2-4; a possible D gene is TRBD2 (5 bases). CDR1 is MDHEN and CDR2 is SYDVKM in the germline V gene. The V gene lost 7 bases and the J gene lost 9 bases, with 19 bases spanning the gap. The CDR3 is 14 residues long. CDR3 sequence (DNA): TGTGCCAGCAAGTTGAGGGTCTTTCTGGGCATTCAGTACTTC. Its translation is CASKLRVFLGIQYF.

The genes are TRBV6-1 and TRBJ2-1, with D unclear. With 4 bases removed from V and 2 bases from J, the gap between germline ends came to 18 bases. CDR1 MNHNS and CDR2 SASEGT come from the germline V gene. The CDR3 consists of 17 residues. The CDR3 bases are TGTGCCAGCAGTGGCGGATCCCCAGCTAGGCCCTACAATGAGCAGTTCTTC. It codes for CASSGGSPARPYNEQFF.

This chain joins TRBV19 and TRBJ2-7; no clear D gene. Per the germline V gene, CDR1 is LNHDA and CDR2 is SQIVND (reference sequence). V lost 2 bases to trimming and J lost 3 bases, with 8 bases between them. The CDR3 contains 13 residues. CDR3 DNA: TGTGCCAGTAGTATACGGATAGACTACGAGCAGTACTTC. Protein: CASSIRIDYEQYF.

The chain is built from TRBV28 and TRBJ2-7; either TRBD1 or TRBD2 may supply D (5 bases each). Trimming stripped 6 bases from V and 3 bases from J, with 15 bases between. Germline values: CDR1 MDHEN, CDR2 SYDVKM. The CDR3 sequence is 14 residues long. CDR3 amino acids: CASSTGTPFYEQYF. The CDR3 coding sequence is TGTGCCAGCAGCACCGGGACCCCCTTCTACGAGCAGTACTTC.

The rearrangement joins TRBV19 to TRBJ1-1, with 9 bases aligning to TRBD1. The CDR3 is 16 amino acids. The V gene's germline CDR1 is LNHDA and CDR2 SQIVND (reference sequence). V was clipped by 6 bases and J by 3 bases; unmatched bases: 11. CDR3 coding DNA: TGTGCCAGTAGGGACAACAGGGGGCACTTTGACACTGAAGCTTTCTTT. Protein product: CASRDNRGHFDTEAFF.

The V and J genes are TRBV15 and TRBJ2-3; 11 positions agree with TRBD2. CDR1 LNHNV and CDR2 YYDKDF come from the germline V gene (reference sequence). The V and J ends lost 1 base and 5 bases, in that order; junction bases with no gene match: 2. The CDR3 has 15 amino acids. CDR3 protein: CATSRVGLAGDTQYF. The CDR3 region has the DNA TGTGCCACCAGCAGAGTTGGACTAGCGGGAGATACGCAGTATTTT.

Turning to this clone: This specimen includes other DNA sequences encoding the same CDR3. This chain connects TRBV7-9 to TRBJ2-3; D gene unclear. The germline V and J ends were trimmed by 5 bases and 3 bases, with 6 bases remaining between them. Germline assignment: CDR1 SEHNR and CDR2 FQNEAQ (reference sequence). This CDR3 has 12 amino acids. The CDR3 region has the DNA TGTGCCAGCAGCCCGTTTACAGATACGCAGTATTTT. Its translation: CASSPFTDTQYF.

This rearrangement joins TRBV29-1 to TRBJ2-5; a weak D match, TRBD1 (5 bases). CDR1 and CDR2 (germline): SQVTM, ANQGSEA. Trimming took off 3 bases at V and 2 bases at J, with 10 bases between the two ends. This CDR3 is built from 13 residues. The CDR3 region has the DNA TGCAGCGTTGAGGGGCAGGAGCAAGAGACCCAGTACTTC. It encodes CSVEGQEQETQYF.

The chain employs TRBV6-6 and TRBJ1-5, with D unresolved. CDR3 length: 11 amino acids. The V gene's germline CDR1 is MNHNY and CDR2 SVGAGI (reference sequence). The V end was cut by 4 bases, the J end by 6 bases, with 4 bases between. The CDR3 protein is CASSSGQPQHF. The CDR3 DNA follows: TGTGCCAGCAGTTCCGGTCAGCCCCAGCATTTT.

This clone has more than one count but fewer than ten. The sample has other DNA sequences that encode this CDR3 too. This chain links TRBV4-3 with TRBJ1-1; D unclear. Per germline, CDR1 LGHNA and CDR2 YSLEER. V shed 1 base and J shed 2 bases, with 5 bases lying between them. The CDR3 runs 13 residues. The chain's CDR3 is CASSQAGNTEAFF. In DNA form, the CDR3 reads TGCGCCAGCAGCCAAGCAGGCAACACTGAAGCTTTCTTT.

This clone was seen a few times. The J gene is TRBJ1-1, the V gene TRBV7-9; no reliable D call. Between the trimmed V and J ends, which lost 1 base and 1 base, there was a span of 10 bases. The CDR3 is 15 amino acids. Germline CDR1 SEHNR, CDR2 FQNEAQ (reference sequence). The CDR3 region is CASSLVNQRNTEAFF. CDR3 bases: TGTGCCAGCAGCTTAGTAAACCAGAGGAACACTGAAGCTTTCTTT.

This clone was seen a handful of times. The chain's CDR3 is CASSPTGTTNTEAFF. Here the CDR3 DNA reads TGTGCCAGCAGCCCAACTGGGACGACGAACACTGAAGCTTTCTTT. J is TRBJ1-1 and V is TRBV7-3, with D perhaps TRBD1 (5 bases). V lost 5 bases and J lost 1, with 14 bases in between. Germline V gene sequence: CDR1 SGHTA, CDR2 FQGTGA. The CDR3 spans 15 residues.

This clone has only a few counts. The V call is TRBV5-1, the J call TRBJ2-1; 7 bases match TRBD1. The CDR3 contains 15 residues. The junction had 4 bases not matched to a gene; V was cut back by 3 bases and J by 1 base. Germline loops: CDR1 SGHRS, CDR2 YFSETQ. This CDR3 is CASSSRGPSYNEQFF. The DNA for the CDR3 is TGCGCCAGCAGCTCTAGGGGGCCGTCCTACAATGAGCAGTTCTTC.

A few counts support this clone. This sequence joins TRBV28 and TRBJ2-1; the D gene is possibly TRBD1 (6 bases). In germline, CDR1 is MDHEN, CDR2 SYDVKM. V was trimmed by 3 bases and J by 6 bases, leaving 15 bases between them. The CDR3 runs to 15 residues. The CDR3 DNA reads TGTGCCAGCAGTTTTAGGGGCAGGGGTACCAATGAGCAGTTCTTC. As protein: CASSFRGRGTNEQFF.

The chain joins TRBV4-3 to TRBJ2-1; D is unresolved. CDR3 length equals 13 residues. Germline CDR1 and CDR2: LGHNA and YSLEER. V was clipped by 0 bases and J by 3 bases, with 3 bases between them. CDR3 loop: CASSQEGYNEQFF. The CDR3 region has the DNA TGCGCCAGCAGCCAAGAAGGCTACAATGAGCAGTTCTTC.

This clone was detected a few times. The V and J genes are TRBV11-2 and TRBJ2-2; D uncertain. The CDR3 is made up of 14 amino acids. Germline values: CDR1 SGHAT, CDR2 FQNNGV. V was trimmed by 4 bases and J by 1 base, leaving 7 bases between them. The DNA of the CDR3 is TGTGCCAGCAGCTCCAGGCGGAACACCGGGGAGCTGTTTTTT. Translation: CASSSRRNTGELFF.

This clone came up a few times. The gene calls are TRBV2 and TRBJ2-3; a possible D gene is TRBD1 (7 bases). V lost 6 bases, J lost 7 bases, and 20 bases lay in between. The CDR3 is 15 amino acids. Germline CDR1 reads SNHLY; CDR2 reads FYNNEI. CDR3 sequence (DNA): TGTGCCAGCAGGGTAGACAGGGACTGGTCCTATACGCAGTATTTT. Translating it yields CASRVDRDWSYTQYF. Using reference TRBV2 and TRBJ2-3 for the parts outside the CDR3, the full variable domain is EPEVTQTPSHQVTQMGQEVILRCVPISNHLYFYWYRQILGQKVEFLVSFYNNEISEKSEIFDDQFSVERPDGSNFTLKIRSTKLEDSAMYFCASRVDRDWSYTQYFGPGTRLTVL.

This clone has a handful of counts. Other DNA sequences within the sample encode an identical CDR3. The chain joins TRBV5-1 to TRBJ1-1, with D tentatively TRBD1 (6 bases). Germline values: CDR1 SGHRS, CDR2 YFSETQ. CDR3 length equals 13 residues. V was trimmed by 0 bases and J by 5 bases, leaving 8 bases between them. The DNA of the CDR3 is TGCGCCAGCAGCTTGGAAGGGGGGACTGAAGCTTTCTTT. Translated: CASSLEGGTEAFF. Full variable domain (rest looked up from reference TRBV5-1 and TRBJ1-1): KAGVTQTPRYLIKTRGQQVTLSCSPISGHRSVSWYQQTPGQGLQFLFEYFSETQRNKGNFPGRFSGRQFSNSRSEMNVSTLELGDSALYLCASSLEGGTEAFFGQGTRLTVV.

This clone was picked up a small number of times. The chain recombines TRBV5-4 with TRBJ1-2, with a tentative D call TRBD1 (5 bases). Germline V gene lookup returns CDR1 SGHNT and CDR2 YYREEE (reference sequence). Trimming took off 7 bases at V and 3 bases at J, with 10 bases between the two ends. This CDR3 region has 12 residues. In nucleotides, the CDR3 is TGTGCCAGCGGGGCGCAAGACTATGGCTACACCTTC. Protein product: CASGAQDYGYTF.

The chain uses TRBV4-3 and TRBJ2-7; 9 bases match TRBD1. Germline V gives CDR1 LGHNA, CDR2 YSLEER. The CDR3 totals 16 residues. The ends lost 0 bases at V and 8 bases at J; junction bases unmatched: 11. The CDR3 coding sequence is TGCGCCAGCAGCCAAGATTTTTTTGGACAGGGGAGCAAGCAGTACTTC. Translating it yields CASSQDFFGQGSKQYF.

J is TRBJ2-7 and V is TRBV9; D is perhaps TRBD1 or TRBD2 (6 bases each). Germline lookup yields CDR1 SGDLS and CDR2 YYNGEE. Trimming shortened V by 0 bases and J by 0 bases, and 10 bases separated the two germline ends. This CDR3 spans 15 amino acids. For the CDR3, the DNA is TGTGCCAGCAGCGTAGGGGGGGCCCCCTCCTACGAGCAGTACTTC. As protein: CASSVGGAPSYEQYF.

This chain links TRBV28 with TRBJ2-1; D gene unclear. Trimming cost V 11 bases and J 10 bases, with 12 bases left between them. The CDR3 is made up of 10 amino acids. The germline V gene has CDR1 MDHEN and CDR2 SYDVKM. CDR3 coding DNA: TGTGCCTGCCTCCGTGAGGAGCAGTTCTTC. This translates into CACLREEQFF.

CDR3 coding DNA: TGTGCCAGCAGCTTAAAAGGAGATACGCAGTATTTT. This encodes CASSLKGDTQYF. The chain combines TRBV7-9 with TRBJ2-3; D not certain. The CDR3 length is 12 residues. Deletions cut 2 bases from V and 5 bases from J, with 5 bases between. From germline, CDR1 is SEHNR and CDR2 FQNEAQ (reference sequence).

The rearrangement uses TRBV9 and TRBJ2-3, with D uncertain. CDR1 and CDR2 (germline): SGDLS, YYNGEE. The V and J ends lost 4 bases and 1 base respectively, with 16 bases between them. This CDR3 comprises 16 residues. CDR3 sequence (DNA): TGTGCCAGCAGCATGAACACTGGCCTGCGCACAGATACGCAGTATTTT. This codes for CASSMNTGLRTDTQYF. Complete variable domain (other parts from reference TRBV9 and TRBJ2-3): DSGVTQTPKHLITATGQRVTLRCSPRSGDLSVYWYQQSLDQGLQFLIQYYNGEERAKGNILERFSAQQFPDLHSELNLSSLELGDSALYFCASSMNTGLRTDTQYFGPGTRLTVL.

The chain carries TRBV7-2 and TRBJ2-7, with 7 bases identical to TRBD1. The CDR3 consists of 15 residues. Trimming at V came to 1 base and at J to 4 bases, leaving 7 bases not matched to a gene. Germline V gene data show CDR1 as SGHTA and CDR2 as FQGNSA. The chain's CDR3 is CASSLDRGREYEQYF. Here the CDR3 DNA reads TGTGCCAGCAGCTTAGACAGGGGTAGGGAATACGAGCAGTACTTC.

This clone was counted only a few times. The chain is built from TRBV7-6 and TRBJ2-5; D remains ambiguous. CDR3 length: 14 residues. Trimming shortened V by 1 base and J by 4 bases, and 10 bases separated the two germline ends. Looked up from germline, CDR1 is SGHVS and CDR2 is FNYEAQ. The CDR3 nucleotides are TGTGCCAGCAGCTTAGATGACGTTGGAGAGACCCAGTACTTC. It yields the protein CASSLDDVGETQYF.

This clone was found a few times. The chain uses TRBV19 and TRBJ2-7, with 10 positions matching TRBD2. Germline V gives CDR1 LNHDA, CDR2 SQIVND (reference sequence). Losses at the gene ends were 6 bases for V and 7 bases for J; bases not matched to a gene: 9. This CDR3 has 14 amino acids. CDR3 nucleotides: TGTGCCAGTAGGGGACTAGCGCCATGGTCTGAGCAGTACTTC. Translating it yields CASRGLAPWSEQYF.